This T cell receptor (beta chain) came from a study of neurological immune-mediated disorders. General observations from the study: No CDR3 amino acid sequences were shared by expanded clones across subjects, suggesting private repertoires in all groups.

The sorted-subset TCR libraries were prepared using about 1 million CD4+ or CD8+ T cells as the starting material. J gave up 10 bases and V 4 bases, and 11 bases lay outside the gene matches. CDR1 and CDR2 (germline): DFQATT, SNEGSKA (reference sequence). This CDR3 contains 15 residues. This clonotype showed up many times. Antigen: not known. A 10-nucleotide random UMI tagged transcripts in template-switch 5'RACE cDNA synthesis. TCRdb ran MiXCR on the 5' RACE reads and lists one entry per CDR3 protein. The data contain around 13,000 distinct CDR3 sequences, 7% of them seen just once; the ten biggest clones take up roughly 25%.

This chain connects TRBV20-1 to TRBJ2-1; 12 bases line up with TRBD2. The specimen was CD8+ T cells from blood. The sequence was obtained from a woman aged 40 to 50 in good health. The chain's CDR3 is CSAIDWTSGKGEQFF. CDR3 nucleotide sequence: TGCAGTGCTATCGATTGGACTAGCGGGAAAGGCGAGCAGTTCTTC.